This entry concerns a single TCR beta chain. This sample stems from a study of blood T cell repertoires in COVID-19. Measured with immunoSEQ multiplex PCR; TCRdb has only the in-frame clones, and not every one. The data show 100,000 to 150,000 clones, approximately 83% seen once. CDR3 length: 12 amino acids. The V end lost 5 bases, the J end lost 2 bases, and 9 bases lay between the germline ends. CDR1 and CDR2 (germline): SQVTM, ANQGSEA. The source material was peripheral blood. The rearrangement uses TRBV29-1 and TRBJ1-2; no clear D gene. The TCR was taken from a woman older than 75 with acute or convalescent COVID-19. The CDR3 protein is CSVLSQNYGYTF. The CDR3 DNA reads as TGCAGCGTTCTGTCGCAGAACTATGGCTACACCTTC. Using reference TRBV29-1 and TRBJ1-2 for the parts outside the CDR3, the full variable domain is SAVISQKPSRDICQRGTSLTIQCQVDSQVTMMFWYRQQPGQSLTLIATANQGSEATYESGFVIDKFPISRPNLTFSTLTVSNMSPEDSSIYLCSVLSQNYGYTFGSGTRLTVV.